These 23 T cell receptor beta chains were sequenced from one sample in a study of metastatic and nonmetastatic thyroid tumors. Prior to thyroid surgery, none of the patients had received any treatment. MiXCR re-clonotyped the PCR reads for TCRdb. The sample contains tens of thousands of clones, about 10% of which appear only once. The sample taken for sequencing was blood. The origin of the receptors is a female donor with papillary thyroid cancer or a benign thyroid nodule (not recorded which). Some clones in this sample may be carry-over from other donors' samples.

This clone was observed at least ten times. V and J are TRBV24-1 and TRBJ1-1; no clear D gene. V was cut by 4 bases and J by 3 bases, with 11 bases left in between. CDR3 length: 14 residues. Per germline, CDR1 KGHDR and CDR2 SFDVKD. The CDR3 spells CATSDPRSDTEAFF. The CDR3 nucleotides are TGTGCCACCAGTGACCCACGCTCGGACACTGAAGCTTTCTTT.

This clone was detected only a few times. The chain uses TRBV7-6 and TRBJ2-2; TRBD1 matches 8 bases. This CDR3 has 15 amino acids. Per germline, CDR1 SGHVS and CDR2 FNYEAQ. The ends lost 4 bases at V and 7 bases at J; junction bases unmatched: 8. The CDR3 DNA is TGTGCCAGCAGCTCAGGGGGCTCTCCCATCGGGGAGCTGTTTTTT. Residues: CASSSGGSPIGELFF. The full variable domain, in which reference TRBV7-6 and TRBJ2-2 provide the parts outside the CDR3, is GAGVSQSPRYKVTKRGQDVALRCDPISGHVSLYWYRQALGQGPEFLTYFNYEAQQDKSGLPNDRFSAERPEGSISTLTIQRTEQRDSAMYRCASSSGGSPIGELFFGEGSRLTVL.

This clone appeared many times. Given a much more abundant clone one base away, this may be a read error. Other DNA sequences in this sample translate to the same CDR3. CDR3 coding DNA: TGTGCCAGCAGCGAACGGCCAACAGAGGACTATGGCTACACCTTC. Amino acids: CASSERPTEDYGYTF. This sequence joins TRBV6-1 and TRBJ1-2; D gene unclear. The CDR3 spans 15 residues. Trimming shortened V by 6 bases and J by 3 bases, and 17 bases separated the two germline ends. The germline V gene encodes CDR1 MNHNS and CDR2 SASEGT.

In this sample, this clone turned up many times. The rearrangement uses TRBV5-8 and TRBJ2-5; D gene ambiguous. V was cut by 3 bases and J by 4 bases, with 16 bases left in between. In germline, CDR1 is SGHTS, CDR2 YDEGEE. The CDR3 spans 15 residues. As DNA, the CDR3 is TGTGCCAGCAGCTCCGTTACAGACAAAGGAGAGACCCAGTACTTC. Its translation is CASSSVTDKGETQYF.

This clone was seen many times. A clone one base away is much larger, so this may be a read error. The sample carries other DNA sequences with the same CDR3. This chain uses TRBV4-3 with TRBJ1-2; D is possibly TRBD1 (5 bases). CDR3 length: 15 residues. Between the trimmed V and J ends, which lost 0 bases and 2 bases, there was a span of 10 bases. CDR1 LGHNA and CDR2 YSLEER come from the germline V gene. The DNA for the CDR3 is TGCGCCAGCAGCCAAGACCTTGGGGGAAACTATGGCTACACCTTC. Translating it yields CASSQDLGGNYGYTF.

This chain links TRBV20-1 with TRBJ2-7; 9 nucleotides align to TRBD2. V lost 2 bases and J lost 2; bases outside the gene matches: 4. Germline lookup yields CDR1 DFQATT and CDR2 SNEGSKA (reference sequence). The CDR3 length is 14 residues. This chain's CDR3 is CSARQAGGPYEQYF. DNA of the CDR3: TGCAGTGCTAGACAAGCGGGAGGACCCTACGAGCAGTACTTC.

This clone was detected ten times or more. The sample has other DNA sequences that encode this CDR3 too. V gene TRBV20-1 combines with J gene TRBJ1-6; D is perhaps TRBD1 (5 bases). In germline, CDR1 is DFQATT, CDR2 SNEGSKA (reference sequence). The V gene lost 4 bases and the J gene lost 9 bases, with 19 bases spanning the gap. The CDR3 loop spans 15 amino acids. DNA for the CDR3: TGCAGTGCTAAACCGGGACCAAAATCCACTTCACCCCTCCACTTT. Its protein product is CSAKPGPKSTSPLHF.

This clone has at least ten counts. The chain combines TRBV5-1 with TRBJ2-1; 8 bases agree with TRBD2. With V trimmed by 2 bases and J by 8 bases, 9 bases remained unmatched. The germline V gene encodes CDR1 SGHRS and CDR2 YFSETQ. The CDR3 extends over 15 amino acids. The CDR3 nucleotides read TGCGCCAGCAGCTTTCGGAGCGGGAGTCGGGATGAGCAGTTCTTC. It encodes CASSFRSGSRDEQFF.

This clone was detected many times. The CDR3 DNA reads as TGTGCCAGCAGCCACAAAGCCGGGGGGAACACTGAAGCTTTCTTT. This sequence encodes CASSHKAGGNTEAFF. The chain employs TRBV5-4 and TRBJ1-1, with a possible D match to TRBD1 (5 bases). The CDR3 extends over 15 amino acids. Per germline, CDR1 SGHNT and CDR2 YYREEE (reference sequence). V gave up 4 bases and J gave up 1 base, with 14 bases separating them.

This clone was picked up a small number of times. This rearrangement joins TRBV12-3 or TRBV12-4 to TRBJ2-3, with no clear D. There are 14 residues in the CDR3. Trimming cost V 2 bases and J 3 bases, with 9 bases left between them. The CDR3 sequence is CASSLSWSTDTQYF. The CDR3 nucleotides read TGTGCCAGCAGTTTAAGTTGGTCTACAGATACGCAGTATTTT.

The table lists this clone with many counts. CDR3 in DNA: TGTGCCACCAGCAGAGATTTGGGGGAGGGCTCCGAGCAGTACTTC. Its protein is CATSRDLGEGSEQYF. This rearrangement joins TRBV15 to TRBJ2-7, with TRBD2 identical over 7 bases. CDR3 length: 15 residues. V trimming: 0 bases; J trimming: 6 bases; junction bases outside the gene matches: 8. Germline assignment: CDR1 LNHNV and CDR2 YYDKDF (reference sequence).

This clone appeared many times. The rearrangement links TRBV20-1 to TRBJ2-7; D possibly uses TRBD1 or TRBD2 (6 bases each). V was cut by 1 base and J by 1 base, with 14 bases left in between. In germline, CDR1 is DFQATT, CDR2 SNEGSKA (reference sequence). The CDR3 runs 15 residues. The CDR3 nucleotides read TGCAGTGCTAGAGCCTGGGGGCGGGGTTCCTACGAGCAGTACTTC. Amino acid sequence: CSARAWGRGSYEQYF.

This clone was detected ten times or more. V and J are TRBV6-1 and TRBJ2-2; D remains unclear. This CDR3 is built from 15 residues. Germline-derived CDR1 and CDR2 are MNHNS and SASEGT. V was shortened by 1 base and J by 2 bases, with 8 bases between the two germline ends. The CDR3 DNA sequence: TGTGCCAGCAGTGAAGTCACAAGAAACACCGGGGAGCTGTTTTTT. Translation: CASSEVTRNTGELFF.

Many counts were recorded for this clone. Different DNA sequences within this sample yield the same CDR3. The chain employs TRBV5-1 and TRBJ2-7, with a possible D match to TRBD1 (5 bases). Per the germline V gene, CDR1 is SGHRS and CDR2 is YFSETQ. The CDR3 is 15 amino acids. Trimming shortened V by 3 bases and J by 6 bases, and 19 bases separated the two germline ends. In DNA form, the CDR3 reads TGCGCCAGCAGCTCCACCTCGCCCTCAGGGTTCGAGCAGTACTTC. It is translated as CASSSTSPSGFEQYF.

The chain joins TRBV20-1 to TRBJ1-2; D not resolved. The CDR3 length is 13 residues. The germline V and J ends were trimmed by 5 bases and 4 bases, with 14 bases remaining between them. CDR1 DFQATT and CDR2 SNEGSKA come from the germline V gene (reference sequence). CDR3 sequence reads: CSAPPPDGYGYTF. The CDR3 DNA follows: TGCAGTGCTCCTCCCCCGGACGGCTATGGCTACACCTTC.

This clone showed up many times. The chain recombines TRBV5-1 with TRBJ2-6, with 7 nucleotides matching TRBD1. The CDR3 is 15 amino acids. CDR1 and CDR2 (germline): SGHRS, YFSETQ. The J segment lost 2 bases and the V segment lost 3 bases, leaving 2 bases of the junction unmatched. Here the CDR3 reads CASSSQGAGANVLTF. CDR3 in DNA: TGCGCCAGCAGCTCCCAGGGGGCTGGGGCCAACGTCCTGACTTTC.

This clone was counted at least ten times. This chain connects TRBV7-8 to TRBJ2-6; D gene unclear. V lost 0 bases to trimming and J lost 2 bases, with 11 bases between them. The CDR3 sequence is 17 residues long. CDR1 and CDR2 from the germline V gene are SGHVS and FQNEAQ. CDR3 sequence: CASSLAVFDTGANVLTF. Here the CDR3 DNA reads TGTGCCAGCAGCTTAGCCGTGTTTGATACTGGGGCCAACGTCCTGACTTTC.

This clone was counted ten times or more. This sample includes further DNA sequences coding for the same CDR3. The chain couples TRBV6-1 to TRBJ2-1; TRBD2 might be the D (7 bases). Germline loops: CDR1 MNHNS, CDR2 SASEGT. Trimming removed 4 bases at V and 10 bases at J, with 17 bases between. There are 14 residues in the CDR3. The CDR3 here is CASSAGGLKNEQFF. For the CDR3, the DNA is TGTGCCAGCAGTGCCGGGGGGCTCAAGAACGAGCAGTTCTTC.

In this sample, this clone turned up many times. The genes are TRBV2 and TRBJ2-2; the D call may be TRBD1 or TRBD2 (5 bases each). With 6 bases removed from V and 6 bases from J, the gap between germline ends came to 11 bases. The germline gives CDR1 SNHLY, CDR2 FYNNEI. The CDR3 is made up of 13 amino acids. The CDR3 DNA reads TGTGCCAGCAGAGGGACCGGGGCCGGGGAGCTGTTTTTT. This encodes CASRGTGAGELFF.

This clone was found many times. The CDR3 is CASSSTPPAGYTF. CDR3 in DNA: TGTGCCAGCAGTTCCACACCCCCCGCTGGCTACACCTTC. The genes are TRBV5-4 and TRBJ1-2; unclear D gene. The CDR3 consists of 13 residues. Germline V lookup: CDR1 SGHNT, CDR2 YYREEE (reference sequence). V lost 5 bases and J 7 bases, leaving 15 bases between the germline ends.

This clone was seen once. The chain links TRBV7-8 to TRBJ2-7; the D call may be TRBD1 or TRBD2 (6 bases each). Trimming removed 2 bases from V and 0 bases from J, with 11 bases in between. Per the germline V gene, CDR1 is SGHVS and CDR2 is FQNEAQ. This CDR3 has 15 residues. CDR3 region: CASSLRGESSYEQYF. The DNA for the CDR3 is TGTGCCAGCAGCTTAAGGGGGGAAAGCTCCTACGAGCAGTACTTC.

This clone occurred many times. J is TRBJ2-5 and V is TRBV12-3 or TRBV12-4; D not resolved. Trimming pared 3 bases from V and 1 base from J, leaving 6 bases between. The CDR3 is made up of 13 amino acids. The CDR3 DNA follows: TGTGCCAGCAGTTTGAACTTCCAAGAGACCCAGTACTTC. Encoded protein: CASSLNFQETQYF.

This clone showed up many times. The rearrangement uses TRBV6-6 and TRBJ2-3, with 12 nucleotides matching TRBD2. This CDR3 comprises 17 residues. Trimming at V came to 6 bases and at J to 6 bases, leaving 13 bases not matched to a gene. In germline, CDR1 is MNHNY, CDR2 SVGAGI (reference sequence). The CDR3 is CASSIPTSGSALDTQYF. In nucleotides, the CDR3 is TGTGCCAGCAGCATCCCGACTAGCGGGAGTGCTCTTGATACGCAGTATTTT.